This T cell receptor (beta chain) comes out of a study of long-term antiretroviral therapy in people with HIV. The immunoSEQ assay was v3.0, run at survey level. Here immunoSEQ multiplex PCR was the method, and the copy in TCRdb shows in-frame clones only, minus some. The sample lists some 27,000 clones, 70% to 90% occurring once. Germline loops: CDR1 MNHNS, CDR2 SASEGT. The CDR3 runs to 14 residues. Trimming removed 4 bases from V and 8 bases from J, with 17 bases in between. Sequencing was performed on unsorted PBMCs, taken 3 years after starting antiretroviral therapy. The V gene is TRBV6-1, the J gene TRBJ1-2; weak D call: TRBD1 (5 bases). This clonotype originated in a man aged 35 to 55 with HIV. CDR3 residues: CASSAPLGAEGYTF. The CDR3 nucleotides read TGTGCCAGCAGTGCCCCGCTTGGGGCGGAGGGCTACACCTTC.